In its sample, the clone carrying this T cell receptor (beta chain) is medium-sized. Its antigen is not known. Germline V lookup: CDR1 SGHTA, CDR2 FQGNSA. This CDR3 has 14 residues. Trimming pared 2 bases from V and 4 bases from J, leaving 8 bases between. The library was built from 400 ng RNA with molecular barcoded adaptors for alpha/delta and beta/gamma chains. TCRdb redid the calling of the reads with MiXCR, one entry per CDR3 protein. The sample shows roughly 59,000 distinct CDR3 sequences, around 20% of them seen only once. These data originate in a study of read filtering for tumor transcriptome and immune sequencing. Study in general: After DNase treatment, RNA was made into whole-transcriptome libraries. RNA-seq yielded only about 85 to 1273 TCR reads, IR-seq about 4 to 11 million. Notes on the study in general: IR-seq and RNA-seq agreed better without single-read clonotypes.

At the time of active disease, bone marrow was collected from every patient. The clonotype was recovered from a donor at least 40 years old with multiple myeloma. Sample: a population of CD138-negative cells sorted from bone marrow. The chain has TRBV7-2 and TRBJ1-4; D call uncertain. The CDR3 nucleotides read TGTGCCAGCAGCTTATACGGAGTTAATGAAAAACTGTTTTTT. Protein product: CASSLYGVNEKLFF.